This TCR beta chain was identified in a study of T cells after yellow fever vaccination. TCRdb used MiXCR to reprocess the 5' RACE reads, holding one entry per CDR3 protein. The sample has approximately 550,000 distinct CDR3 sequences; roughly 12% are singletons. V gave up 1 base and J gave up 5 bases, with 14 bases separating them. CDR3 length equals 15 residues. This clonotype appeared a few times. The rearrangement joins TRBV12-3 or TRBV12-4 to TRBJ1-2; no definite D call. The specimen was PBMCs, collected on the day of the yellow fever booster vaccination. The receptor's source is a man aged 25-40 years who received the YFV17D yellow fever vaccine. The CDR3 sequence: CASSLGEGPSYGYTF. In DNA form, the CDR3 reads TGTGCCAGCAGTTTAGGGGAGGGCCCCTCGTATGGCTACACCTTC.